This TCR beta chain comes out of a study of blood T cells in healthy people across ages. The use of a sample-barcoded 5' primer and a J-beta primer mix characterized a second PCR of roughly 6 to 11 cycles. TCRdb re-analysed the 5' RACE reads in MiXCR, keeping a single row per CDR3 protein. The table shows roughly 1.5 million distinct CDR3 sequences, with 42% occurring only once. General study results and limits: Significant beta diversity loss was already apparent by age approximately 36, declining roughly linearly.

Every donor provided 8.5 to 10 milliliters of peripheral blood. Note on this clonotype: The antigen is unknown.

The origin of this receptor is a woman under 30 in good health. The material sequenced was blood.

The CDR3 nucleotides read TGTGCCAGCAGTAACCTAGGAGGCGCTGAGCAGTTCTTC. This codes for CASSNLGGAEQFF. This sequence joins TRBV25-1 and TRBJ2-1; D is perhaps TRBD2 (5 bases). Trimming removed 5 bases at V and 9 bases at J, with 14 bases between. Germline V gene sequence: CDR1 MGHDK, CDR2 SYGVNS. The CDR3 is made up of 13 amino acids.